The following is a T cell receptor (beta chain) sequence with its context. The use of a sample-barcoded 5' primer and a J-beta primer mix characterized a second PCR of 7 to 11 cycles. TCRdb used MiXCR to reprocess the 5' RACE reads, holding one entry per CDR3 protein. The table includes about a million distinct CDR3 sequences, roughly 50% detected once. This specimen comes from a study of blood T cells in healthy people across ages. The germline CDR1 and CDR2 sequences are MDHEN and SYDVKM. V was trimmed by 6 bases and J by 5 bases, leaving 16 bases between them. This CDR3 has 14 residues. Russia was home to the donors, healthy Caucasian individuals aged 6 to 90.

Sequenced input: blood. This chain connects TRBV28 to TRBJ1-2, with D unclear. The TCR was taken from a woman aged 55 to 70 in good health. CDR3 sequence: CASSGVGAEYGYTF. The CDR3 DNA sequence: TGTGCCAGCAGCGGGGTGGGCGCTGAGTATGGCTACACCTTC.